The present entry profiles one T cell receptor (beta chain) with its context. Original analysis: Using reference gene primer amplification, nucleated cell counts were estimated. Some clones are missing from TCRdb's copy, which holds only in-frame ones; the method was immunoSEQ multiplex PCR. V, J and clone size were drawn from that table, and D and trimming were deduced from the DNA. The table shows 350,000 to 500,000 clones, with roughly 84% occurring only once. Cohorts were determined from participant-reported clinical history. It was within 2 weeks before study entry that exposed participants met a COVID-19 case. This entry comes from a study of blood T cell repertoires in COVID-19. This CDR3 is built from 17 residues. CDR1 and CDR2 from the germline V gene are LGHNA and YSLEER. V was cut by 0 bases and J by 6 bases, with 17 bases left in between.

The TCR comes from a woman younger than 30 who had been exposed to COVID-19. Sequencing was done on a sample of PBMCs or T cells enriched from blood (not recorded which). The chain couples TRBV4-3 to TRBJ1-4; tentatively, D is TRBD1 (6 bases). The CDR3, as DNA: TGCGCCAGCAGCCAAGATGCGGGGGGCGGGGCTTATGAAAAACTGTTTTTT. Protein: CASSQDAGGGAYEKLFF.